The 24 T cell receptor beta chains listed next were all sequenced from one sample in a study of T cell responses to AZD1222 COVID-19 vaccine. The data were produced by immunoSEQ multiplex PCR, yet TCRdb's version contains in-frame clones alone and is incomplete. Among approximately 65,000 clones listed, 88% were seen once. Sequenced here: peripheral blood, sampled on day 0 of AZD1222 vaccination. Every receptor here comes from an adult in good health.

V usage is TRBV2 and J usage is TRBJ1-1, with D unresolved. The germline V gene encodes CDR1 SNHLY and CDR2 FYNNEI. V lost 6 bases and J 3 bases, leaving 5 bases between the germline ends. This CDR3 region has 11 residues. The chain's CDR3 is CASRDYTEAFF. CDR3 bases: TGTGCCAGCAGGGACTACACTGAAGCTTTCTTT.

This clone was counted only a few times. The genes are TRBV5-4 and TRBJ2-3, with a possible D match to TRBD2 (6 bases). Deletions cut 2 bases from V and 2 bases from J, with 12 bases between. CDR1 and CDR2 (germline): SGHNT, YYREEE (reference sequence). This CDR3 is 15 amino acids long. This chain's CDR3 is CASSLKSGPTDTQYF. CDR3 in DNA: TGTGCCAGCAGCTTAAAAAGCGGGCCCACAGATACGCAGTATTTT.

This chain connects TRBV11-2 to TRBJ2-2; 7 bases are shared with TRBD2. This CDR3 contains 15 residues. V shed 4 bases, J shed 3 bases, and the junction held 5 bases outside the gene matches. Germline-derived CDR1 and CDR2 are SGHAT and FQNNGV. This CDR3 is CASSSLREHTGELFF. CDR3 DNA sequence: TGTGCCAGCAGCTCCTTGCGGGAGCACACCGGGGAGCTGTTTTTT. Drawing the rest from reference TRBV11-2 and TRBJ2-2, the complete variable domain is EAGVAQSPRYKIIEKRQSVAFWCNPISGHATLYWYQQILGQGPKLLIQFQNNGVVDDSQLPKDRFSAERLKGVDSTLKIQPAKLEDSAVYLCASSSLREHTGELFFGEGSRLTVL.

This clone showed up just once. The rearrangement uses TRBV9 and TRBJ1-6, with TRBD1 identical over 11 bases. Losses at the gene ends were 3 bases for V and 9 bases for J; bases not matched to a gene: 2. Per the germline V gene, CDR1 is SGDLS and CDR2 is YYNGEE. The CDR3 totals 14 residues. The CDR3 loop reads CASSGTGGGSPLHF. The CDR3 DNA follows: TGTGCCAGCAGCGGGACAGGGGGCGGTTCACCCCTCCACTTT.

The chain links TRBV6-5 to TRBJ1-2; 9 positions agree with TRBD1. Trimming removed 6 bases from V and 8 bases from J; junction bases left unmatched: 10. This CDR3 spans 14 amino acids. The germline V gene has CDR1 MNHEY and CDR2 SVGAGI. CDR3 sequence: CASSYKQGANGYTF. DNA for the CDR3: TGTGCCAGCAGCTATAAACAGGGGGCAAACGGCTACACCTTC.

The gene calls are TRBV3-1 (or the pseudogene TRBV3-2) and TRBJ1-3; D is unclear. The CDR3 runs to 13 residues. Trimming took 8 bases from V and 0 from J, leaving 8 bases between them. Germline V CDR1 and CDR2: LGHDT, YNNKEL (reference sequence). The CDR3 coding sequence is TGTGCCAGCCAGGTCCACTCTGGAAACACCATATATTTT. It specifies CASQVHSGNTIYF.

This chain uses TRBV10-2 with TRBJ2-7; 9 nucleotides agree with TRBD2. V lost 8 bases, J lost 4 bases, and 9 bases stayed unmatched. CDR1 is WSHSY and CDR2 is SAAADI in the germline V gene. The CDR3 runs to 14 residues. CDR3 region: CASLDSGRRYEQYF. CDR3 DNA: TGCGCCAGCCTCGATAGCGGGAGAAGGTACGAGCAGTACTTC.

The chain carries TRBV7-6 and TRBJ1-4; TRBD1 aligns across 9 bases. The CDR3 runs 15 residues. J gave up 12 bases and V 4 bases, and 12 bases lay outside the gene matches. Germline V gene sequence: CDR1 SGHVS, CDR2 FNYEAQ. Here the CDR3 reads CASSSPEQGAGELFF. In nucleotides, the CDR3 is TGTGCCAGCAGCTCCCCCGAACAGGGGGCAGGGGAACTGTTTTTT.

The V gene is TRBV6-2 or TRBV6-3, the J gene TRBJ1-5; no reliable D call. Germline-derived CDR1 and CDR2 are MNHEY and SVGEGT. V lost 2 bases and J lost 2, with 13 bases in between. The CDR3 contains 16 residues. In DNA form, the CDR3 reads TGTGCCAGCAGTTACGGCGGGGTTAGGGGCAATCAGCCCCAGCATTTT. This codes for CASSYGGVRGNQPQHF.

The chain combines TRBV27 with TRBJ1-5, with D perhaps matching TRBD1 (5 bases). V was trimmed by 2 bases and J by 5 bases, leaving 10 bases between them. Germline CDR1 MNHEY, CDR2 SMNVEV (reference sequence). CDR3 length equals 14 residues. CDR3 nucleotide sequence: TGTGCCAGCAGTTTAGGGGCGGGGGATCAGCCCCAGCATTTT. Its translation is CASSLGAGDQPQHF.

V is TRBV27 and J is TRBJ1-2, with D possibly being TRBD1 (6 bases). Germline values: CDR1 MNHEY, CDR2 SMNVEV (reference sequence). V lost 4 bases to trimming and J lost 3 bases, with 12 bases between them. The CDR3 loop spans 14 amino acids. In nucleotides, the CDR3 is TGTGCCAGCAGTTCCTCTGGGGGGCACTATGGCTACACCTTC. It translates to CASSSSGGHYGYTF.

V and J are TRBV18 and TRBJ2-1, with 13 positions matching TRBD2. Trimming took 3 bases from V and 0 from J; bases not matched to a gene: 5. Germline CDR1 reads KGHSH; CDR2 reads LQKENI. The CDR3 contains 18 residues. The CDR3 region has the DNA TGTGCCAGCTCACCTGGGACTAGCGGGATACCCTCCTACAATGAGCAGTTCTTC. Protein product: CASSPGTSGIPSYNEQFF.

This clone appeared a single time. The gene calls are TRBV15 and TRBJ2-3; a weak D match, TRBD1 (6 bases). Per the germline V gene, CDR1 is LNHNV and CDR2 is YYDKDF (reference sequence). V lost 0 bases and J lost 3, with 13 bases in between. This CDR3 region has 16 residues. CDR3 sequence: CATSREGRGITDTQYF. The CDR3 nucleotides read TGTGCCACCAGCAGAGAGGGCAGGGGAATTACAGATACGCAGTATTTT.

This clone is deemed medium-sized. This chain links TRBV4-1 with TRBJ2-1, with 14 bases fitting TRBD2. CDR1 is MGHRA, CDR2 YSYEKL, per germline. V gave up 6 bases and J gave up 5 bases; unmatched junction bases: 9. This CDR3 spans 17 amino acids. The CDR3 sequence is CASSLPGLAGEDNEQFF. CDR3 nucleotide sequence: TGCGCCAGCAGTCTGCCGGGACTAGCGGGAGAAGACAATGAGCAGTTCTTC.

CDR3 bases: TGCGCCAGCAGCCAAGTGGGACTAGCGGGAGGGGCGAACACCGGGGAGCTGTTTTTT. Encoded protein: CASSQVGLAGGANTGELFF. V is TRBV4-1 and J is TRBJ2-2, with TRBD2 matching over 16 bases. The germline V gene has CDR1 MGHRA and CDR2 YSYEKL. V shed 1 base and J 0 bases; nucleotides not matched to a gene: 2. There are 19 residues in the CDR3.

V usage is TRBV25-1 and J usage is TRBJ2-5; 10 bases agree with TRBD2. V lost 5 bases to trimming and J lost 4 bases; unmatched junction nucleotides: 10. CDR1 is MGHDK and CDR2 is SYGVNS in the germline V gene. The length of the CDR3 is 16 residues. The CDR3 DNA reads TGTGCCAGCAGTCGATGGACTAGCGGAGACGGAGAGACCCAGTACTTC. This sequence encodes CASSRWTSGDGETQYF.

The gene calls are TRBV10-2 and TRBJ2-7, with 9 positions matching TRBD2. CDR1 is WSHSY and CDR2 is SAAADI in the germline V gene. The V and J ends lost 7 bases and 0 bases, in that order; junction bases with no gene match: 4. This CDR3 has 14 amino acids. CDR3 region: CASKASGNSYEQYF. DNA of the CDR3: TGCGCCAGCAAGGCTAGCGGGAACTCCTACGAGCAGTACTTC.

The chain is built from TRBV19 and TRBJ2-3, with 10 bases matching TRBD2. CDR1 is LNHDA, CDR2 SQIVND, per germline (reference sequence). This CDR3 is built from 20 residues. Germline trimming cut 0 bases from V and 4 bases from J; bases unmatched to any gene: 16. CDR3 DNA: TGTGCCAGTAGTATAGATCCCGTCCAGCGGGAGGGCCATTACCCAGATACGCAGTATTTT. Translation gives CASSIDPVQREGHYPDTQYF.

This clone was detected once. The chain has TRBV5-1 and TRBJ2-1; D call uncertain. The V end lost 2 bases, the J end lost 2 bases, and 11 bases lay between the germline ends. Germline V gives CDR1 SGHRS, CDR2 YFSETQ. This CDR3 is built from 15 residues. The CDR3 spells CASSLDALAYNEQFF. The CDR3 DNA sequence: TGCGCCAGCAGCTTAGATGCGCTTGCCTACAATGAGCAGTTCTTC.

The chain joins TRBV6-4 to TRBJ2-1; 8 bases are shared with TRBD2. J lost 4 bases, V lost 6 bases, and 5 bases had no gene match. The CDR3 is 14 amino acids. Germline V gives CDR1 MRHNA, CDR2 SNTAGT. The CDR3 here is CASSSGLDYNEQFF. CDR3 coding DNA: TGTGCCAGCAGCTCGGGACTAGATTACAATGAGCAGTTCTTC.

This chain joins TRBV7-2 and TRBJ2-1; TRBD2 matches 16 bases. The V gene end was trimmed by 6 bases and the J gene end by 8 bases; junction bases not matched to a gene: 4. The CDR3 runs to 15 residues. CDR1 and CDR2 (germline): SGHTA, FQGNSA. The CDR3 is CASRVGLAGGDEQFF. The CDR3, as DNA: TGTGCCAGCAGGGTGGGACTAGCGGGAGGGGATGAGCAGTTCTTC.

The rearrangement links TRBV29-1 to TRBJ2-5; possible D gene TRBD2, 6 bases. The CDR3 loop spans 12 amino acids. V lost 7 bases and J lost 5, with 14 bases in between. In germline, CDR1 is SQVTM, CDR2 ANQGSEA. For the CDR3, the DNA is TGCAGCGGGATCAAGGGGAGGGAGACCCAGTACTTC. It is translated as CSGIKGRETQYF.

The genes are TRBV6-2 or TRBV6-3 and TRBJ1-5; TRBD1 agrees at 7 bases. The CDR3 has 18 amino acids. Germline trimming cut 5 bases from V and 4 bases from J; bases unmatched to any gene: 17. CDR1 and CDR2 (germline): MNHEY, SVGEGT. CDR3 sequence reads: CASSPPTVPGQQNQPQHF. The CDR3 region has the DNA TGTGCCAGCAGTCCACCGACAGTTCCGGGACAGCAGAATCAGCCCCAGCATTTT.

The chain couples TRBV6-2 or TRBV6-3 to TRBJ2-7; D unresolved. The germline V gene has CDR1 MNHEY and CDR2 SVGEGT. Trimming stripped 4 bases from V and 2 bases from J, with 15 bases between. This CDR3 contains 15 residues. DNA for the CDR3: TGTGCCAGCAGTTTCCTACCGGACGGAGCCTACGAGCAGTACTTC. It specifies CASSFLPDGAYEQYF.